This T cell receptor (beta chain) originates from a study of blood T cell repertoires in COVID-19. Produced via immunoSEQ multiplex PCR; TCRdb's table is partial and in-frame only. The table lists approximately 210,000 clones, roughly 80% of them singletons. Germline CDR1 SGHTA, CDR2 FQGNSA. This CDR3 spans 16 amino acids. V lost 1 base and J 5 bases, leaving 14 bases between the germline ends. The origin of this receptor is a man in his forties or fifties who had recovered from COVID-19. The chain combines TRBV7-2 with TRBJ2-2; no definite D call. Material for sequencing was PBMCs or T cells enriched from blood (not recorded which). The CDR3 DNA reads TGTGCCAGCAGCTTAGGTCCCGGGTCCGCTACCGGGGAGCTGTTTTTT. Its translation is CASSLGPGSATGELFF.